A selection of T cell receptor beta chains follows, all from one sample in a study of PD-1 blockade in classical Hodgkin lymphoma. The table came from immunoSEQ multiplex PCR; TCRdb's copy has only in-frame clones and leaves some out. In the table there are fewer than 50,000 clones, 78% of which are singletons. The material was peripheral blood mononuclear cells (PBMCs), obtained before the fourth cycle of nivolumab. Every receptor here comes from a human donor with classical Hodgkin lymphoma. The CDR3 runs from the conserved cysteine through the conserved F or W. A D gene is named only where the DNA matches it firmly. Size is omitted from some rows. Given values are once, few, many or a class for expanded clones.

j_call clone_size v_call d_call cdr3_length cdr3_nt cdr3_aa
TRBJ1-5 . TRBV19 . 14 TGTGCCAGTACAAGGGGGAACTCCAATCAGCCCCAGCATTTT CASTRGNSNQPQHF
TRBJ2-7 . TRBV7-2 . 14 TGTGCCAGCAGCCGGGCTCCAACAGGGTCGCAGCAGTACTTC CASSRAPTGSQQYF
TRBJ2-3 once TRBV6-6 . 15 TGTGCCAGCAGTGGCCGACAGACTAGCACAGATACGCAGTATTTT CASSGRQTSTDTQYF
TRBJ2-5 . TRBV9 TRBD2 17 TGTGCCAGCAGCGTAGAGGGACTAGCAGGAGTACAAGAGACCCAGTACTTC CASSVEGLAGVQETQYF
TRBJ1-1 few TRBV4-1 . 13 TGCGCCAGCAGCCAAGAAAGGGGCACTGAAGCTTTCTTT CASSQERGTEAFF
TRBJ2-3 . TRBV27 TRBD2 16 TGTGCCAGCAGTCCCCTGACTAGCGGGGGGGCAGATACGCAGTATTTT CASSPLTSGGADTQYF
TRBJ1-5 few TRBV29-1 . 13 TGCAGCGCGCGGGGGGGGCAGGGTCAGCCCCAGCATTTT CSARGGQGQPQHF
TRBJ2-7 . TRBV5-1 . 13 TGCGCCAGCCAGGAGCAGGACAACTACGAGCAGTACTTC CASQEQDNYEQYF
TRBJ2-3 . TRBV6-1 . 17 TGTGCCAGCAGTGTTTCAATGTTTTGGGGGTCAACCGATACGCAGTATTTT CASSVSMFWGSTDTQYF
TRBJ2-2 . TRBV7-3 . 13 TGTGCCAGCAGCGGACAGAGCACCGGGGAGCTGTTTTTT CASSGQSTGELFF
TRBJ2-1 . TRBV19 TRBD2 16 TGTGCCAGCGCCCAGCGGGGGACTAGCGGGTTTAATGAGCAGTTCTTC CASAQRGTSGFNEQFF
TRBJ1-2 . TRBV6-6 . 13 TGTGCCAGCACGGGAGAATATAACTATGGCTACACCTTC CASTGEYNYGYTF
TRBJ1-4 . TRBV2 TRBD1 14 TGTGCCAGCAGTGAAGGTCAGGGGGCGAACAAACTGTTTTTT CASSEGQGANKLFF
TRBJ2-2 . TRBV7-2 . 15 TGTGCCAGCAGCTTAGCGCGAGTGGGCACCGGGGAGCTGTTTTTT CASSLARVGTGELFF
TRBJ2-2 . TRBV2 TRBD1 15 TGTGCCAGCAGTCCAAGACAGGGAAACACCGGGGAGCTGTTTTTT CASSPRQGNTGELFF